This passage covers 20 T cell receptor beta chains from one sample sequenced in a study of blood T cell repertoires in COVID-19. TCRdb's copy holds only in-frame clones and misses some; the assay was immunoSEQ multiplex PCR. The sample has 250,000 to 350,000 clones; roughly 89% are singletons. The sequenced sample consisted of PBMCs or T cells enriched from blood (not recorded which). All receptors derive from a woman younger than 30 who had recovered from COVID-19.

The chain carries TRBV4-2 and TRBJ1-6; D not resolved. This CDR3 comprises 14 residues. V was pared by 3 bases and J by 14 bases, with 17 bases between. CDR1 LGHNA and CDR2 YNFKEQ come from the germline V gene. The DNA for the CDR3 is TGTGCCAGCAGCCACGTCCGGGATAATTCGGCCCTCCACTTT. Residues: CASSHVRDNSALHF.

V gene TRBV20-1 combines with J gene TRBJ1-3; no reliable D call. The V gene lost 5 bases and the J gene lost 2 bases, with 4 bases spanning the gap. Germline lookup yields CDR1 DFQATT and CDR2 SNEGSKA (reference sequence). The CDR3 totals 11 residues. CDR3 amino acids: CSAGPGNTIYF. Written as DNA, the CDR3 is TGCAGTGCTGGGCCTGGAAACACCATATATTTT.

The chain carries TRBV27 and TRBJ2-3, with 8 bases matching TRBD2. In germline, CDR1 is MNHEY, CDR2 SMNVEV (reference sequence). The CDR3 is 15 residues long. V was clipped by 6 bases and J by 4 bases; unmatched bases: 9. The CDR3, as DNA: TGTGCCAGCAGCCCTGCCAGCGGGAGACCAGATACGCAGTATTTT. Translation gives CASSPASGRPDTQYF.

In its sample, this clone was seen once. The chain employs TRBV5-4 and TRBJ1-2, with TRBD1 matching over 11 bases. This CDR3 has 14 residues. The germline V gene has CDR1 SGHNT and CDR2 YYREEE (reference sequence). V lost 1 base and J lost 8; bases outside the gene matches: 4. CDR3 nucleotides: TGTGCCAGCAGCTTGCCCGGGACAGGGGGAGGCTACACCTTC. Its protein is CASSLPGTGGGYTF.

V gene TRBV6-4 combines with J gene TRBJ2-3; TRBD1 matches 7 bases. The CDR3 runs to 15 residues. In germline, CDR1 is MRHNA, CDR2 SNTAGT. After removal of 5 bases from V and 0 bases from J, the junction contained 5 bases not matched to a gene. The CDR3 is CASSPGQDSTDTQYF. The CDR3 DNA reads TGTGCCAGCAGTCCCGGACAGGATAGCACAGATACGCAGTATTTT.

V is TRBV28 and J is TRBJ1-1; D is unclear. V was clipped by 11 bases and J by 7 bases, with 20 bases between them. The length of the CDR3 is 13 residues. Looked up from germline, CDR1 is MDHEN and CDR2 is SYDVKM. CDR3 DNA: TGTGCCCTAGAGGATTCGAGAAGAGGTGAAGCTTTCTTT. Translating it yields CALEDSRRGEAFF.

This rearrangement joins TRBV4-3 to TRBJ2-6; 10 nucleotides match TRBD1. V shed 0 bases, J shed 1 base, and the junction held 12 bases outside the gene matches. From germline, CDR1 is LGHNA and CDR2 YSLEER. The CDR3 contains 21 residues. CDR3 sequence (DNA): TGCGCCAGCAGCCAAGATTGGCGCGGGACAGGGGTATTATCTGGGGCCAACGTCCTGACTTTC. Its protein is CASSQDWRGTGVLSGANVLTF.

The gene calls are TRBV15 and TRBJ2-5; D possibly corresponds to TRBD1 (5 bases). Germline loops: CDR1 LNHNV, CDR2 YYDKDF (reference sequence). This CDR3 region has 13 residues. V shed 5 bases and J shed 5 bases, with 12 bases lying between them. The CDR3 DNA sequence: TGTGCCACCAGCGGGGCCGCACGGGAGACCCAGTACTTC. Protein sequence: CATSGAARETQYF.

The CDR3 nucleotides are TGTGCCAGCAGCTGGGGGACAGGGAGAGGCGAGCAGTACTTC. Translating gives CASSWGTGRGEQYF. The chain combines TRBV11-2 with TRBJ2-7; 9 bases line up with TRBD1. V trimming: 4 bases; J trimming: 6 bases; junction bases outside the gene matches: 7. This CDR3 contains 14 residues. Germline values: CDR1 SGHAT, CDR2 FQNNGV.

The V gene is TRBV18, the J gene TRBJ2-2; no clear D. V dropped 3 bases and J dropped 0 bases, with 2 bases sitting between them. Germline CDR1 is KGHSH and CDR2 is LQKENI. This CDR3 is built from 13 residues. CDR3 sequence reads: CASSPSNTGELFF. The CDR3 coding sequence is TGTGCCAGCTCACCCTCGAACACCGGGGAGCTGTTTTTT.

This chain uses TRBV7-2 with TRBJ2-1; tentatively, D is TRBD2 (6 bases). CDR1 is SGHTA and CDR2 is FQGNSA in the germline V gene. CDR3 length equals 14 residues. V shed 1 base and J shed 8 bases, with 12 bases lying between them. DNA for the CDR3: TGTGCCAGCAGCTTAGAAGACTGGAGGGATGAGCAGTTCTTC. Translating it yields CASSLEDWRDEQFF.

V usage is TRBV28 and J usage is TRBJ2-3; D may be TRBD1 (8 bases). This CDR3 is 16 amino acids long. The germline CDR1 and CDR2 sequences are MDHEN and SYDVKM. The V end was cut by 5 bases, the J end by 2 bases, with 17 bases between. The CDR3 spells CASSPYRGRDTDTQYF. CDR3 nucleotides: TGTGCCAGCAGTCCTTACAGGGGGAGGGACACAGATACGCAGTATTTT. The full variable domain, rest sourced from reference TRBV28 and TRBJ2-3, is DVKVTQSSRYLVKRTGEKVFLECVQDMDHENMFWYRQDPGLGLRLIYFSYDVKMKEKGDIPEGYSVSREKKERFSLILESASTNQTSMYLCASSPYRGRDTDTQYFGPGTRLTVL.

This chain connects TRBV28 to TRBJ1-5; 9 positions match TRBD1. Trimming at V came to 6 bases and at J to 3 bases, leaving 6 bases not matched to a gene. Germline CDR1 reads MDHEN; CDR2 reads SYDVKM. The CDR3 extends over 15 amino acids. CDR3: CASSLGTGPNQPQHF. CDR3 bases: TGTGCCAGCAGCCTCGGGACAGGGCCCAATCAGCCCCAGCATTTT.

The genes are TRBV5-1 and TRBJ2-3; 9 nucleotides line up with TRBD1. Germline CDR1 is SGHRS and CDR2 is YFSETQ. V was pared by 1 base and J by 4 bases, with 4 bases of the junction left unmatched. The CDR3 length is 15 residues. CDR3 in amino acids: CASSLTGGPADTQYF. CDR3 coding DNA: TGCGCCAGCAGCTTGACAGGGGGCCCAGCAGATACGCAGTATTTT. The whole variable domain, filled in from reference TRBV5-1 and TRBJ2-3, reads KAGVTQTPRYLIKTRGQQVTLSCSPISGHRSVSWYQQTPGQGLQFLFEYFSETQRNKGNFPGRFSGRQFSNSRSEMNVSTLELGDSALYLCASSLTGGPADTQYFGPGTRLTVL.

This rearrangement joins TRBV18 to TRBJ2-5; 12 bases are a match to TRBD1. Germline V lookup: CDR1 KGHSH, CDR2 LQKENI. The CDR3 contains 15 residues. V trimming: 3 bases; J trimming: 4 bases; junction bases outside the gene matches: 3. CDR3 nucleotides: TGTGCCAGCTCACCGGGGACAGGGGGCCGAGAGACCCAGTACTTC. Translating it yields CASSPGTGGRETQYF. Using reference TRBV18 and TRBJ2-5 for the parts outside the CDR3, the full variable domain is NAGVMQNPRHLVRRRGQEARLRCSPMKGHSHVYWYRQLPEEGLKFMVYLQKENIIDESGMPKERFSAEFPKEGPSILRIQQVVRGDSAAYFCASSPGTGGRETQYFGPGTRLLVL.

The J gene is TRBJ1-1, the V gene TRBV7-9, with D maybe TRBD1 (5 bases). This CDR3 is built from 15 residues. CDR1 is SEHNR, CDR2 FQNEAQ, per germline (reference sequence). Trimming left V 0 bases short and J 1 base short, with 9 bases between. The CDR3 DNA reads TGTGCCAGCAGCTTAGCGCTCAGGGCGAACACTGAAGCTTTCTTT. It translates to CASSLALRANTEAFF.

The rearrangement uses TRBV7-9 and TRBJ1-2; possibly TRBD1 for D (6 bases). Germline-derived CDR1 and CDR2 are SEHNR and FQNEAQ (reference sequence). CDR3 size: 13 residues. In DNA form, the CDR3 reads TGTGGAGTCGGAAGAAAGGGGGACTATGGCTACACCTTC. Amino acid sequence: CGVGRKGDYGYTF.

The V call is TRBV9, the J call TRBJ2-5, with TRBD1 matching 10 bases. The ends lost 3 bases at V and 5 bases at J; junction bases unmatched: 10. CDR1 is SGDLS and CDR2 is YYNGEE in the germline V gene. The CDR3 is 16 residues long. CDR3: CASSGASDRGLETQYF. CDR3 DNA: TGTGCCAGCAGCGGGGCTAGTGACAGGGGGCTTGAGACCCAGTACTTC. Filled out from reference TRBV9 and TRBJ2-5, the complete variable domain reads DSGVTQTPKHLITATGQRVTLRCSPRSGDLSVYWYQQSLDQGLQFLIQYYNGEERAKGNILERFSAQQFPDLHSELNLSSLELGDSALYFCASSGASDRGLETQYFGPGTRLLVL.

As for this clone: A clone one base away is much larger, so this may be a read error. The rearrangement uses TRBV7-6 and TRBJ1-2; 9 bases align to TRBD1. With 4 bases clipped from V and 4 bases from J, the junction kept 4 bases outside the gene matches. Per germline, CDR1 SGHVS and CDR2 FNYEAQ. The CDR3 length is 14 residues. DNA of the CDR3: TGTGCCAGCAGCTCCGGGACAGGGACCTATGGCTACACCTTC. It is translated as CASSSGTGTYGYTF. Drawing the rest from reference TRBV7-6 and TRBJ1-2, the complete variable domain is GAGVSQSPRYKVTKRGQDVALRCDPISGHVSLYWYRQALGQGPEFLTYFNYEAQQDKSGLPNDRFSAERPEGSISTLTIQRTEQRDSAMYRCASSSGTGTYGYTFGSGTRLTVV.

The chain has TRBV5-6 and TRBJ2-3; 12 bases fit TRBD2. V was clipped by 4 bases and J by 0 bases; unmatched bases: 3. CDR3 size: 16 residues. Per germline, CDR1 SGHDT and CDR2 YYEEEE. In nucleotides, the CDR3 is TGTGCCAGCAGCCATACTAGCGGGGGGAGCACAGATACGCAGTATTTT. Translated: CASSHTSGGSTDTQYF.